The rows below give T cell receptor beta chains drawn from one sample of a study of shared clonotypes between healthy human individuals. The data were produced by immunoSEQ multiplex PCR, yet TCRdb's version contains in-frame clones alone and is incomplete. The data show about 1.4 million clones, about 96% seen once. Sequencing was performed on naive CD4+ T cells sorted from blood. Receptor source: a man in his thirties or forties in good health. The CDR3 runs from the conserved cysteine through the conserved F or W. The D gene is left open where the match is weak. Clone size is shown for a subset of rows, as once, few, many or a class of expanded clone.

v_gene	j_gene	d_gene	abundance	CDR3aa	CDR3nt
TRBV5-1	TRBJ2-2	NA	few	CASSLEGTGELFF	TGCGCCAGCAGCTTGGAAGGGACCGGGGAGCTGTTTTTT
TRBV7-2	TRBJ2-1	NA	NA	CASSLVVGSYNEQFF	TGTGCCAGCAGCTTAGTAGTGGGTTCCTACAATGAGCAGTTCTTC
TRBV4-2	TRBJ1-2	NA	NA	CASSQGGPDGDGYTF	TGTGCCAGCAGCCAAGGGGGCCCGGACGGTGATGGCTACACCTTC
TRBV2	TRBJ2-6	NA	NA	CASSGTAGQANVLTF	TGTGCCAGCAGTGGGACAGCTGGACAGGCCAACGTCCTGACTTTC
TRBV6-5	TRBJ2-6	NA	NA	CASSYSGGPGANVLTF	TGTGCCAGCAGTTACTCAGGGGGGCCCGGGGCCAACGTCCTGACTTTC
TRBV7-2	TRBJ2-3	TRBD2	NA	CASSRTSGSLDTQYF	TGTGCCAGCAGCCGAACTAGCGGGAGTTTAGATACGCAGTATTTT
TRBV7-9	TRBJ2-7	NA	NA	CASSLGRTQGTYEQYF	TGTGCCAGCAGCTTAGGGAGGACCCAGGGGACCTACGAGCAGTACTTC
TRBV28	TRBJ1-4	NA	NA	CASSPPGQSQSGKLFF	TGTGCCAGCAGCCCACCGGGACAATCCCAGTCCGGAAAACTGTTTTTT
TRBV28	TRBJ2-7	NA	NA	CASSFGAGTGSYEQYF	TGTGCCAGCAGTTTCGGGGCAGGGACGGGCTCCTACGAGCAGTACTTC
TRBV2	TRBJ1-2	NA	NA	CASVRLDGYTF	TGTGCCAGCGTTCGCCTAGATGGCTACACCTTC
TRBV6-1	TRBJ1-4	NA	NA	CASRWGRVNEKLFF	TGTGCCAGCAGATGGGGGCGTGTTAATGAAAAACTGTTTTTT
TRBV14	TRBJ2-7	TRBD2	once	CASSPSGRHYEQYF	TGTGCCAGCAGCCCCAGCGGGAGGCACTACGAGCAGTACTTC
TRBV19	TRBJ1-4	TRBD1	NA	CASSTQGGEKLFF	TGTGCCAGTAGTACACAGGGGGGAGAAAAACTGTTTTTT
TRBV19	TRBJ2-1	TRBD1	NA	CASSIAGRGLSYNEQFF	TGTGCCAGTAGTATAGCGGGCAGGGGGCTCTCCTACAATGAGCAGTTCTTC
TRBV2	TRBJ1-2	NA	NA	CASSEARTAYGYTF	TGTGCCAGCAGTGAAGCCCGGACAGCCTATGGCTACACCTTC
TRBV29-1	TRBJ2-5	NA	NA	CSVVKGVAKETQYF	TGCAGCGTTGTCAAAGGGGTCGCAAAAGAGACCCAGTACTTC
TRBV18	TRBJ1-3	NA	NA	CASSASGVGNTIYF	TGTGCCAGCTCAGCCTCAGGGGTTGGAAACACCATATATTTT
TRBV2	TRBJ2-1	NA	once	CASSEEGSYNEQFF	TGTGCCAGCAGTGAAGAGGGTAGCTACAATGAGCAGTTCTTC
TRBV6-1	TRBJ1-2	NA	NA	CASSQMTFFDGYTF	TGTGCCAGCAGTCAGATGACCTTCTTCGATGGCTACACCTTC
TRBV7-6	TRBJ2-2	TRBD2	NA	CASSSLGTSGIRELFF	TGTGCCAGCAGCTCCCTTGGCACTAGCGGGATTCGGGAGCTGTTTTTT
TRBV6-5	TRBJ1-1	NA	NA	CASSYSGGPINTEAFF	TGTGCCAGCAGTTACTCGGGGGGCCCGATAAACACTGAAGCTTTCTTT
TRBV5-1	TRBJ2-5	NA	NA	CASSLSVFETQYF	TGCGCCAGCAGCTTGTCCGTGTTTGAGACCCAGTACTTC
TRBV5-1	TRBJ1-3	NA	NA	CASSKGGVSGNTIYF	TGCGCCAGCAGCAAGGGCGGTGTATCTGGAAACACCATATATTTT
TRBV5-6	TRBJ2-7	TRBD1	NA	CASSPLQGQGTEYF	TGTGCCAGCAGCCCACTACAGGGACAGGGGACGGAGTACTTC
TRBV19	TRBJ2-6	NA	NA	CASSIDHPGANVLTF	TGTGCCAGTAGTATAGACCATCCTGGGGCCAACGTCCTGACTTTC
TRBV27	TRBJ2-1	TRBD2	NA	CASSPSGLAVPSSYNEQFF	TGTGCCAGCAGTCCCTCGGGACTAGCGGTCCCGAGCTCCTACAATGAGCAGTTCTTC
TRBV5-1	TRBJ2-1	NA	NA	CASSPRPTVSNEQFF	TGCGCCAGCAGCCCCAGGCCGACAGTTTCCAATGAGCAGTTCTTC
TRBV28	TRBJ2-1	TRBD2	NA	CASEASGRSNEQFF	TGTGCCAGCGAAGCTAGCGGGAGGTCCAATGAGCAGTTCTTC
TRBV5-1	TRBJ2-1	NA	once	CASSLTNNEQFF	TGCGCCAGCAGCTTGACCAACAATGAGCAGTTCTTC
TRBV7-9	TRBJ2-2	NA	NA	CASSSHRGRLFF	TGTGCCAGCAGCAGTCACCGGGGGCGGCTGTTTTTT
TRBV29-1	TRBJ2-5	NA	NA	CSVAIMQETQYF	TGCAGCGTCGCTATTATGCAAGAGACCCAGTACTTC
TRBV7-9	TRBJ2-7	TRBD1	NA	CASSLVGTGLSEQYF	TGTGCCAGCAGCTTAGTCGGGACAGGGTTGAGCGAGCAGTACTTC
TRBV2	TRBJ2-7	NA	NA	CASSSQVGTQYF	TGTGCCAGCAGCTCTCAAGTGGGGACGCAGTACTTC
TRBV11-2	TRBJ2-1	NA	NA	CASSLPGPGNEQFF	TGTGCCAGCAGCTTACCGGGACCTGGCAATGAGCAGTTCTTC
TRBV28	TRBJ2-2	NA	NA	CASSLNRLNTGELFF	TGTGCCAGCAGTTTAAACAGGTTGAACACCGGGGAGCTGTTTTTT
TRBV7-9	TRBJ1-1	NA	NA	CASSLGALALRGRNTEAFF	TGTGCCAGCAGCTTAGGGGCCTTGGCACTAAGGGGACGGAACACTGAAGCTTTCTTT
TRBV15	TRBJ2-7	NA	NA	CATSREHEQYF	TGTGCCACCAGCAGGGAGCACGAGCAGTACTTC
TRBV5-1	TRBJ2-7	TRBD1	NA	CASSWTLQPTGVVYEQYF	TGCGCCAGCAGCTGGACATTGCAACCGACAGGGGTGGTCTACGAGCAGTACTTC
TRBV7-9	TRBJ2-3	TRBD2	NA	CASSLGIREGGITDTQYF	TGTGCCAGCAGCTTAGGAATTCGTGAGGGAGGGATCACAGATACGCAGTATTTT
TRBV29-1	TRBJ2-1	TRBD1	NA	CSVELGTGSTYNEQFF	TGCAGCGTTGAATTGGGGACAGGGTCGACCTACAATGAGCAGTTCTTC